This T cell receptor (beta chain) emerged from a study of OX40 agonist ivuxolimab in advanced cancers. On the study more broadly: Partial responses occurred in Three dose-escalation patients, one with hepatocellular carcinoma and two with cutaneous melanoma.

Generated by immunoSEQ multiplex PCR, the TCRdb table keeps only in-frame clones and is missing some. The profile shows over 60,000 clones, less than 90% of them singletons. If patients had autoimmune disease history or systemic immunosuppression, they were excluded. Peripheral blood came from all dose cohorts at three timepoints. This sequence was found in an adult with an advanced solid tumor such as melanoma, head and neck, liver or kidney cancer. The material was CD4+ or CD8+ T cells sorted from blood, obtained in a trial of the OX40 agonist ivuxolimab.

The CDR3 nucleotides read TGTGCCAGCAGCCCCGATGGGACAGTATATGGCTACACCTTC. Residues: CASSPDGTVYGYTF. The V call is TRBV9, the J call TRBJ1-2; 7 bases align to TRBD1. The germline CDR1 and CDR2 sequences are SGDLS and YYNGEE. Trimming took 4 bases from V and 5 from J; bases not matched to a gene: 8. There are 14 residues in the CDR3.